This T cell receptor (beta chain) stems from a study of CD8 T cells in ankylosing spondylitis. Study results and limitations: Ankylosing spondylitis blood seemed to carry a telltale TCR beta motif made of roughly eight highly homologous variants. There were earlier reports of some motif variants in reactive arthritis synovial fluid and blood.

One entry per CDR3 protein results from TCRdb running MiXCR on the 5' RACE reads. The sample has 180,000 or so distinct CDR3 sequences; roughly 10% are singletons. With 1 base removed from V and 0 bases from J, the gap between germline ends came to 18 bases. Germline V gene data show CDR1 as DFQATT and CDR2 as SNEGSKA (reference sequence). The CDR3 loop spans 17 amino acids. This clonotype has ten or more counts. What it binds is not known. V is TRBV20-1 and J is TRBJ2-5; no definite D call. The TCR was taken from a male donor with ankylosing spondylitis or in good health (not recorded which). The material sequenced was blood, either unsorted or a sorted T cell fraction (not recorded which). CDR3 protein: CSARAKAELWYQETQYF. The DNA for the CDR3 is TGCAGTGCTAGAGCGAAGGCAGAACTTTGGTACCAAGAGACCCAGTACTTC.